This TCR beta chain was identified during a study of CD8+ T cells in alopecia areata. In each case, RNA was isolated and then reverse transcribed into cDNA as the sequencing template. Profiling relied on immunoSEQ multiplex PCR, and the TCRdb table lists in-frame clones only, not all of them. The sample includes about 76,000 clones, around two thirds seen only once; the top ten take around a quarter. Treatment specified: oral pan-JAK inhibitor, 5-10 mg twice daily. Germline V gene lookup returns CDR1 MNHEY and CDR2 SVGAGI. The CDR3 loop spans 14 amino acids. To note about this clone: A junction end diverges from the germline sequence, so it may reflect a read error.

The chain carries TRBV6-5 and TRBJ1-6; 8 bases fit TRBD1. The specimen was CD8+ T cells sorted from blood, collected at week 24, from a patient treated with tofacitinib. This clonotype originated in a human donor with alopecia areata. CDR3 coding DNA: TGTGTCAGCATGATCGGGACAGGTGCCTCACCCCTCCACTTT. It specifies CVSMIGTGASPLHF.